This TCR beta chain was observed in a study of identical twins. Study conclusions and caveats: Within cord blood, abundant beta clonotypes carried fewer insertions, but memory repertoires showed no such trend.

In regard to this clonotype: What it binds is not known.

CDR3 length: 19 amino acids. Germline CDR1 and CDR2: SGHAT and FQNNGV. The V gene end was trimmed by 2 bases and the J gene end by 0 bases; junction bases not matched to a gene: 14. Each CDR3 protein gets one entry after TCRdb re-called the 5' RACE reads with MiXCR. The sample lists about 530,000 distinct CDR3 sequences, over 12% occurring once. The same specimen was also included in a second study, on yellow fever vaccine responses in identical twins.

Specimen: CD4+ T cells sorted from blood. The chain joins TRBV11-2 to TRBJ2-3, with 7 bases identical to TRBD2. The sequence came from a woman aged 18-29 years in good health. The CDR3 nucleotides are TGTGCCAGCAGCTTAACCCCGCGGCTAGCGGCGTCAAGCACAGATACGCAGTATTTT. Encoded protein: CASSLTPRLAASSTDTQYF.